Listed here are 30 T cell receptor beta chains from one sample, sequenced in a study of blood T cells in healthy people across ages. The second PCR ran roughly 6 to 11 cycles with a sample-barcoded 5' primer and J-beta primers. TCRdb re-called the 5' RACE reads through MiXCR, storing one row per CDR3 protein. There are 700,000 to 850,000 distinct CDR3 sequences in the sample; 35% to 40% occur only once, and approximately 12% lies in the top ten. Input material: blood. Source of these receptors: a man aged 18 to 30 in good health.

CDR3 in amino acids: CSARGGQGVVSPYEQYF. The CDR3 DNA sequence: TGCAGTGCTAGGGGGGGACAGGGTGTCGTCTCGCCCTACGAGCAGTACTTC. The chain joins TRBV20-1 to TRBJ2-7, with 9 bases lining up with TRBD1. This CDR3 region has 17 residues. Per germline, CDR1 DFQATT and CDR2 SNEGSKA (reference sequence). The V and J ends lost 3 bases and 2 bases, in that order; junction bases with no gene match: 14.

Note on this clonotype: A much larger clone differs by one base, so this may be a read error. V and J are TRBV7-3 and TRBJ1-2; D may be TRBD1 (6 bases). The CDR3 sequence is 14 residues long. CDR1 and CDR2 from the germline V gene are SGHTA and FQGTGA. The CDR3 sequence is CASSSLGAAYGCTF. CDR3 bases: TGTGCCAGCAGCTCCTTGGGGGCGGCCTATGGCTGCACCTTC.

This clonotype has a handful of counts. The V call is TRBV9, the J call TRBJ1-2; D is perhaps TRBD1 (6 bases). The CDR3 is 14 residues long. V was pared by 4 bases and J by 4 bases, with 14 bases between. Germline CDR1 and CDR2: SGDLS and YYNGEE. For the CDR3, the DNA is TGTGCCAGCAGCCCTAGTGGGGGCATCTATGGCTACACCTTC. As protein: CASSPSGGIYGYTF.

The chain carries TRBV4-1 and TRBJ2-5; TRBD2 is a possible D gene (6 bases). V gave up 1 base and J gave up 11 bases, with 20 bases separating them. Germline lookup yields CDR1 MGHRA and CDR2 YSYEKL. The CDR3 is made up of 15 amino acids. CDR3 nucleotide sequence: TGCGCCAGCAGCCAAGGGGACTCAAGGGGATCGGCACAGTACTTC. This translates into CASSQGDSRGSAQYF.

Only a few counts were recorded for this clonotype. V usage is TRBV21-1 and J usage is TRBJ2-4; the table's D gene call, TRBD1, was not cross checked with the DNA. TRBV21-1 is listed as a pseudogene. The CDR3 totals 17 residues. DNA of the CDR3: TGTGCCAGCAGCCTCGGGGCCAGGGAGATTGTCAAAAACATTCAGTACTTC. Its protein product is CASSLGAREIVKNIQYF.

The table lists this clonotype with a count of one. The junction departs from the called germline gene at one end, perhaps through a read error. V is TRBV25-1 and J is TRBJ2-1, with 9 positions matching TRBD1. CDR1 is MGHDK, CDR2 SYGVNS, per germline. The CDR3 is 16 residues long. The DNA for the CDR3 is TGTGCCGGCAGTGAATGGCGACAGGGGGGACACAATGAGCAGTTCTTC. It yields the protein CAGSEWRQGGHNEQFF.

The DNA for the CDR3 is TGTGCCAGCAGTTACTGGGCAGGGGTAAGGGTCGGTAGCAATCAGCCCCAGCATTTT. Translating it yields CASSYWAGVRVGSNQPQHF. The V gene is TRBV6-5, the J gene TRBJ1-5; D may be TRBD1 (6 bases). V shed 1 base and J shed 0 bases, with 19 bases lying between them. Germline CDR1 MNHEY, CDR2 SVGAGI. The CDR3 length is 19 residues.

The rearrangement joins TRBV27 to TRBJ2-7, with TRBD1 identical over 10 bases. V lost 1 base to trimming and J lost 5 bases; unmatched junction nucleotides: 5. This CDR3 is 15 amino acids long. CDR1 MNHEY and CDR2 SMNVEV come from the germline V gene (reference sequence). DNA of the CDR3: TGTGCCAGCAGTTTATTCGTGACAGGGGGCGACGAGCAGTACTTC. This gives the protein CASSLFVTGGDEQYF.

This clonotype was counted only a few times. V is TRBV2 and J is TRBJ2-1; either TRBD1 or TRBD2 may supply D (6 bases each). V was cut by 2 bases and J by 8 bases, with 13 bases left in between. CDR1 and CDR2 from the germline V gene are SNHLY and FYNNEI. The CDR3 is 14 residues long. The CDR3 sequence: CASSELIRGHEQFF. DNA of the CDR3: TGTGCCAGCAGTGAACTGATTCGGGGGCATGAGCAGTTCTTC.

The genes are TRBV2 and TRBJ1-6; a weak D match, TRBD1 (6 bases). The CDR3 has 13 amino acids. Trimming left V 6 bases short and J 8 bases short, with 11 bases between. CDR1 and CDR2 from the germline V gene are SNHLY and FYNNEI. CDR3 in DNA: TGTGCCAGCAGCCCTAGACAGGATTCACCCCTCCACTTT. It encodes CASSPRQDSPLHF.

The chain uses TRBV12-3 or TRBV12-4 and TRBJ2-5, with 8 nucleotides matching TRBD1. The CDR3 is made up of 14 amino acids. The V segment lost 6 bases and the J segment 11 bases; nucleotides outside the gene matches: 14. CDR3 DNA sequence: TGTGCCAGCAGCCCGGGACAGGTTTGGAATGAGCAGTACTTC. Its protein product is CASSPGQVWNEQYF.

This clonotype turned up a few times. The rearrangement uses TRBV7-9 and TRBJ2-3; D unclear. V was trimmed by 1 base and J by 0 bases, leaving 11 bases between them. The CDR3 has 16 amino acids. Germline assignment: CDR1 SEHNR and CDR2 FQNEAQ (reference sequence). CDR3 residues: CASSLEVWGSTDTQYF. The DNA of the CDR3 is TGTGCCAGCAGCTTAGAAGTTTGGGGAAGCACAGATACGCAGTATTTT.

The chain has TRBV20-1 and TRBJ2-1, with 11 bases fitting TRBD2. This CDR3 has 14 amino acids. With V trimmed by 4 bases and J by 9 bases, 8 bases remained unmatched. Germline V gene sequence: CDR1 DFQATT, CDR2 SNEGSKA (reference sequence). The CDR3 loop reads CSATYSGGDSEQFF. CDR3 sequence (DNA): TGCAGTGCTACCTATAGCGGGGGGGATAGTGAGCAGTTCTTC.

With respect to this clonotype: A much larger clone lies a single base off, so this may be a read error. This chain joins TRBV7-6 and TRBJ2-1; D may be TRBD1 or TRBD2 (5 bases each). V was clipped by 1 base and J by 2 bases, with 15 bases between them. CDR3 size: 17 residues. Germline V gives CDR1 SGHVS, CDR2 FNYEAQ. CDR3 sequence: CASSLDHRDGAYNEQFF. The CDR3 DNA follows: TGTGCCAGCAGCTTAGATCACCGGGACGGGGCCTACAATGAGCAGTTCTTC.

The rearrangement uses TRBV3-1 and TRBJ2-3; 7 bases match TRBD1. The CDR3 extends over 12 amino acids. Germline-derived CDR1 and CDR2 are LGHDT and YNNKEL (reference sequence). V trimming: 4 bases; J trimming: 9 bases; junction bases outside the gene matches: 4. As DNA, the CDR3 is TGTGCCAGCAGCCCTGACAGGGTAACGCAGTATTTT. It yields the protein CASSPDRVTQYF.

This clonotype came up many times. The chain combines TRBV20-1 with TRBJ1-2, with D perhaps matching TRBD1 (6 bases). This CDR3 is built from 12 residues. Trimming left V 8 bases short and J 6 bases short, with 16 bases between. Per the germline V gene, CDR1 is DFQATT and CDR2 is SNEGSKA (reference sequence). The DNA for the CDR3 is TGCAGTCCCCGGGAGGGGGAAAATGGCTACACCTTC. This translates into CSPREGENGYTF.

This clonotype appeared a few times. The chain carries TRBV7-9 and TRBJ2-3; 7 bases line up with TRBD1. V was pared by 4 bases and J by 1 base, with 8 bases of the junction left unmatched. This CDR3 comprises 16 residues. Germline loops: CDR1 SEHNR, CDR2 FQNEAQ (reference sequence). CDR3 nucleotide sequence: TGTGCCAGCAGCTCCCCAGGGGACAGCCGCACAGATACGCAGTATTTT. As protein: CASSSPGDSRTDTQYF.

This clonotype appeared a few times. CDR3 sequence (DNA): TGTGCCAGTAGTCCTGGACAGGCCTCTGGGGCCAACGTCCTGACTTTC. Its translation: CASSPGQASGANVLTF. The chain uses TRBV19 and TRBJ2-6; 7 bases line up with TRBD1. The ends lost 5 bases at V and 0 bases at J; junction bases unmatched: 4. The CDR3 covers 16 residues. Germline V gene lookup returns CDR1 LNHDA and CDR2 SQIVND (reference sequence).

There are many counts of this clonotype. V is TRBV7-2 and J is TRBJ2-3; D may be TRBD1 (5 bases). Germline CDR1 is SGHTA and CDR2 is FQGNSA. V lost 4 bases, J lost 6 bases, and 23 bases lay in between. This CDR3 has 17 amino acids. Written as DNA, the CDR3 is TGTGCCAGCAGCTCTCGCCAAGACAGAGTTACAACGGATACGCAGTATTTT. This codes for CASSSRQDRVTTDTQYF.

The rearrangement uses TRBV4-1 and TRBJ1-1; D is uncertain. The CDR3 extends over 13 amino acids. The V and J ends lost 4 bases and 13 bases respectively, with 19 bases between them. Germline loops: CDR1 MGHRA, CDR2 YSYEKL. The CDR3 here is CASSPGRPHDGFF. The CDR3 nucleotides are TGCGCCAGCAGCCCTGGGAGGCCACACGATGGTTTCTTT.

This clonotype has more than one count but fewer than ten. J is TRBJ1-6 and V is TRBV10-3, with 7 bases identical to TRBD1. CDR1 and CDR2 from the germline V gene are ENHRY and SYGVKD. Trimming removed 2 bases from V and 7 bases from J; junction bases left unmatched: 2. The CDR3 has 14 amino acids. The CDR3 region has the DNA TGTGCCATCAGTGAGCCGGGACAGAATTCACCCCTCCACTTT. It is translated as CAISEPGQNSPLHF.

This chain connects TRBV20-1 to TRBJ1-5, with D unresolved. This CDR3 region has 17 residues. Germline loops: CDR1 DFQATT, CDR2 SNEGSKA (reference sequence). V was trimmed by 0 bases and J by 5 bases, leaving 20 bases between them. In DNA, the CDR3 is TGCAGTGCTAGAGACAAGCGCGCCCTGGCGAACTATCAGCCCCAGCATTTT. As protein: CSARDKRALANYQPQHF.

In the case of this clonotype: A read error is possible here, since a much larger clone lies one base away. The CDR3 is CSGSAGNEKPFF. The CDR3 DNA sequence: TGCAGTGGCAGTGCCGGTAATGAAAAACCGTTTTTT. The rearrangement links TRBV20-1 to TRBJ1-4; D gene unclear. Germline V lookup: CDR1 DFQATT, CDR2 SNEGSKA (reference sequence). This CDR3 region has 12 residues.

V gene TRBV10-1 combines with J gene TRBJ2-3, with 7 bases aligning to TRBD2. This CDR3 contains 17 residues. Germline lookup yields CDR1 WNHNN and CDR2 SYGVQD (reference sequence). Losses at the gene ends were 3 bases for V and 8 bases for J; bases not matched to a gene: 17. The chain's CDR3 is CASSDPSSGSIHATQYF. Here the CDR3 DNA reads TGCGCCAGCAGTGACCCGTCTAGCGGTTCCATACATGCTACGCAGTATTTT.

The CDR3 region has the DNA TGTGCCAGCAGTCTTACAGGGGTTCGTTACAATGAGCAGTTCTTC. It translates to CASSLTGVRYNEQFF. The rearrangement joins TRBV6-5 to TRBJ2-1, with TRBD1 matching over 7 bases. This CDR3 spans 15 amino acids. V lost 5 bases and J lost 4; bases outside the gene matches: 8. The germline gives CDR1 MNHEY, CDR2 SVGAGI.

This clonotype was seen just once. This rearrangement joins TRBV20-1 to TRBJ1-5, with D maybe TRBD1 (5 bases). V was pared by 5 bases and J by 6 bases, with 17 bases between. Germline CDR1 and CDR2: DFQATT and SNEGSKA (reference sequence). CDR3 length: 14 residues. The DNA for the CDR3 is TGCAGTGCTTGGGACGAGGTAGGACTTCAGCCCCAGCATTTT. Translating gives CSAWDEVGLQPQHF.

This clonotype appeared a few times. This sequence joins TRBV29-1 and TRBJ2-3; D is possibly TRBD2 (5 bases). This CDR3 region has 13 residues. The germline gives CDR1 SQVTM, CDR2 ANQGSEA. Trimming cost V 4 bases and J 7 bases, with 15 bases left between them. The CDR3 protein is CSVGLRRRYTQYF. Written as DNA, the CDR3 is TGCAGCGTTGGTTTAAGGAGGCGATATACGCAGTATTTT.

Turning to this clonotype: This may stem from a read error, because a much larger clone lies one nucleotide away. The J gene is TRBJ2-1, the V gene TRBV7-2; 9 nucleotides align to TRBD2. Germline values: CDR1 SGHTA, CDR2 FQGNSA. The CDR3 sequence is 15 residues long. DNA of the CDR3: TGTGCCTGCAGCTTAGAGCGGGGGGCTCGGAATGAGCAGTTCTTC. Translating gives CACSLERGARNEQFF.

In DNA, the CDR3 is TGTGCCAGCATGCCAGGTTTGGGCTCCTATAATTCACCCCTCCACTTT. Encoded protein: CASMPGLGSYNSPLHF. The rearrangement joins TRBV5-5 to TRBJ1-6; D is uncertain. The CDR3 covers 16 residues. Per the germline V gene, CDR1 is SGHKS and CDR2 is YYEKEE (reference sequence). The V gene lost 6 bases and the J gene lost 0 bases, with 13 bases spanning the gap.

The rearrangement uses TRBV6-6 and TRBJ2-5; D assignment may be TRBD1 or TRBD2 (5 bases each). There are 14 residues in the CDR3. Trimming cost V 9 bases and J 10 bases, with 24 bases left between them. Germline V gene sequence: CDR1 MNHNY, CDR2 SVGAGI (reference sequence). The CDR3 DNA reads as TGTGCCAGTTCTGGGACGCGAACCCCCCCCGACCAGTACTTC. Amino acid sequence: CASSGTRTPPDQYF.